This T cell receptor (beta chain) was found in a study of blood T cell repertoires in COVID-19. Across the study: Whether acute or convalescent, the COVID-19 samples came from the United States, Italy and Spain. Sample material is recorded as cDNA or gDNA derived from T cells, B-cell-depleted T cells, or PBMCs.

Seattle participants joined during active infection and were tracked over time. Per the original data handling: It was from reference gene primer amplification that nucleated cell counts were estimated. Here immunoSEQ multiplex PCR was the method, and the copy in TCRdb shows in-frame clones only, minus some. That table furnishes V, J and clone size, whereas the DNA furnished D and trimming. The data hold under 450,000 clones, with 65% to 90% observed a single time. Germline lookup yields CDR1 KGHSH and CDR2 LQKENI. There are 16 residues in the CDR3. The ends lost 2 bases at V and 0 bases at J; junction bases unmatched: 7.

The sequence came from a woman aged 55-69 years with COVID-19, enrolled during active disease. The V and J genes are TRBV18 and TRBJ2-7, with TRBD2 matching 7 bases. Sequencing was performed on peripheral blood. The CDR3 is CASSPGPAGSSYEQYF. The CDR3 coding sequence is TGTGCCAGCTCACCAGGCCCAGCGGGGAGCTCCTACGAGCAGTACTTC.